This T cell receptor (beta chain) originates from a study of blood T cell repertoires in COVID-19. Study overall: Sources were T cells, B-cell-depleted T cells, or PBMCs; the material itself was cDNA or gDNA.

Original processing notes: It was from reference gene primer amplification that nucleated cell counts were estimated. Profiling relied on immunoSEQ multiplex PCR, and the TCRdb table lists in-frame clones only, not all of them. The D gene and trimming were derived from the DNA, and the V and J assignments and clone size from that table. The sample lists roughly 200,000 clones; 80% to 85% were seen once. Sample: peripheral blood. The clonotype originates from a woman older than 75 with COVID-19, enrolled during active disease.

CDR3 loop: CATSRVPRATNEKLFF. The CDR3 DNA reads TGTGCCACCAGCAGAGTGCCCCGAGCAACTAATGAAAAACTGTTTTTT. The rearrangement joins TRBV15 to TRBJ1-4; D is ambiguous. This CDR3 has 16 amino acids. V was cut by 1 base and J by 0 bases, with 9 bases left in between. Germline assignment: CDR1 LNHNV and CDR2 YYDKDF (reference sequence).